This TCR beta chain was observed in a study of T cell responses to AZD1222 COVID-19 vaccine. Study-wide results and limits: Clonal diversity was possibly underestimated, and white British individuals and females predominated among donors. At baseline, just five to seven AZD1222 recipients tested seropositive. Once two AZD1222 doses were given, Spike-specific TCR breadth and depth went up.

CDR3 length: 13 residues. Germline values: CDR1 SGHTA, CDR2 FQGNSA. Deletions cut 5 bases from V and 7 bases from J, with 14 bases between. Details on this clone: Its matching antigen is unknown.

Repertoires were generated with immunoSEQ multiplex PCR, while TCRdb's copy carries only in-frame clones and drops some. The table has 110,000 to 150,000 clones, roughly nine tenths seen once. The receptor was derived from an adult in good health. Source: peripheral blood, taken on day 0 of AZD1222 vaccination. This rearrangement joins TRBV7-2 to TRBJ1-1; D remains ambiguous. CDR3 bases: TGTGCCAGCAGCCCCAGTCCGGGGAATGAAGCTTTCTTT. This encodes CASSPSPGNEAFF.